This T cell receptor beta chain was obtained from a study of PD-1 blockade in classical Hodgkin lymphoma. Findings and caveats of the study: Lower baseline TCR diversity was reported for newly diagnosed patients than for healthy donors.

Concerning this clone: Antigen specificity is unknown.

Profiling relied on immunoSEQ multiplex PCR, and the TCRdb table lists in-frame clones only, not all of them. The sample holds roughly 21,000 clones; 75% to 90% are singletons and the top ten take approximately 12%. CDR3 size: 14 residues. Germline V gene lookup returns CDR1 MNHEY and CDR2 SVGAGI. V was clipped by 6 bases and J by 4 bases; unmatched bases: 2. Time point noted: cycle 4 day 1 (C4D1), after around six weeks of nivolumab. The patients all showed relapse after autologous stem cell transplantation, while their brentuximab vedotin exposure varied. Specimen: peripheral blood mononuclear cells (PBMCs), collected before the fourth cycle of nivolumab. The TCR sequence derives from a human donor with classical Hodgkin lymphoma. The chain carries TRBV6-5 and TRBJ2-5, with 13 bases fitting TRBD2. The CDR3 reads CASSRLAGGETQYF. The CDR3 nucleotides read TGTGCCAGCAGCCGACTAGCGGGAGGAGAGACCCAGTACTTC.